This T cell receptor beta chain was identified in a study of shared clonotypes between healthy human individuals. The DNA input per sorted-subset replicate PCR was 150 to 200 ng, corresponding to tens of thousands of T cell genomes. Generated by immunoSEQ multiplex PCR, the TCRdb table keeps only in-frame clones and is missing some. Of under 120,000 clones in the sample, just over 65% are singletons; the top ten hold approximately 24%. Germline V gives CDR1 SGHRS, CDR2 YFSETQ. There are 11 residues in the CDR3. Trimming cost V 1 base and J 4 bases, with 2 bases left between them. This clone has a single count.

This sequence was found in a woman aged 25 to 39 in good health. Input material: memory CD8+ T cells sorted from blood. Noted subset: CD45RO+ cells pooled with CCR7-negative TemRA cells. The chain employs TRBV5-1 and TRBJ2-5; D remains ambiguous. This chain's CDR3 is CASSLRETQYF. As DNA, the CDR3 is TGCGCCAGCAGCTTGAGAGAGACCCAGTACTTC.